A selection of T cell receptor beta chains follows, all from one sample in a study of technical replicates of blood from a few donors. The data were produced by immunoSEQ multiplex PCR, yet TCRdb's version contains in-frame clones alone and is incomplete. The data contain fewer than 85,000 clones, around 94% of them singletons. Sequencing was carried out using T cells isolated from PBMCs. Receptors originate from a human donor in good health. CDR3s include the opening cysteine and the closing phenylalanine or tryptophan. The D gene is left open where the match is weak. Only part of the rows carry a size: once, few, many, or a class if the clone is expanded.

clone_size j_call v_call d_call cdr3_aa cdr3_nt
. TRBJ2-3 TRBV19 TRBD2 CASSVLTSGRIGDTQYF TGTGCCAGTAGTGTCTTAACTAGCGGGAGAATTGGAGATACGCAGTATTTT
once TRBJ2-1 TRBV13 . CASSLGHYHDYNEQFF TGTGCCAGCAGCTTAGGTCACTACCACGACTACAATGAGCAGTTCTTC
. TRBJ1-2 TRBV18 TRBD1 CASSPTRDRVAYGYTF TGTGCCAGCTCACCAACCCGGGACAGAGTGGCATATGGCTACACCTTC
. TRBJ2-3 TRBV6-1 . CASSEGGYSTDTQYF TGTGCCAGCAGTGAAGGCGGATATAGCACAGATACGCAGTATTTT
. TRBJ2-7 TRBV5-1 TRBD1 CASGEGAGVYEQYF TGCGCCAGCGGAGAGGGGGCAGGGGTCTACGAGCAGTACTTC
. TRBJ2-2 TRBV6-1 TRBD1 CASSEFRDRVNTGELFF TGTGCCAGCAGTGAATTTAGGGACAGGGTGAACACCGGGGAGCTGTTTTTT
. TRBJ2-7 TRBV5-1 TRBD2 CASSISGRAGYEQYF TGCGCCAGCAGCATTAGCGGGAGGGCCGGCTACGAGCAGTACTTC
. TRBJ1-1 TRBV19 TRBD1 CASSMTGRTEAFF TGTGCCAGTAGCATGACAGGGCGGACTGAAGCTTTCTTT
. TRBJ2-1 TRBV6-1 . CASSEGQLSGNEQFF TGTGCCAGCAGTGAAGGGCAACTAAGCGGCAATGAGCAGTTCTTC
. TRBJ2-7 TRBV19 TRBD1 CASSRRDREYEQYF TGTGCCAGTAGTAGGCGGGACAGGGAGTACGAGCAGTACTTC
. TRBJ2-7 TRBV6-1 TRBD1 CASSGIRDSYEQYF TGTGCCAGCAGTGGAATCCGGGACAGCTACGAGCAGTACTTC
. TRBJ2-7 TRBV6-5 . CASSPQSGGRGEQYF TGTGCCAGCAGTCCCCAAAGCGGAGGCAGGGGCGAGCAGTACTTC
. TRBJ1-1 TRBV11-3 TRBD1 CASSFSGQGLVTEAFF TGTGCCAGCAGCTTTTCTGGACAGGGTCTAGTCACTGAAGCTTTCTTT
. TRBJ1-1 TRBV19 . CASSIASGASTEAFF TGTGCCAGTAGTATAGCCTCAGGGGCGAGTACTGAAGCTTTCTTT
. TRBJ1-1 TRBV14 . CASSPPGGSMNTEAFF TGTGCCAGCAGCCCCCCGGGAGGGAGTATGAACACTGAAGCTTTCTTT
once TRBJ2-7 TRBV5-1 TRBD2 CASSLGSIGRGGYEQYF TGCGCCAGCAGCTTGGGGTCGATAGGGCGGGGGGGCTACGAGCAGTACTTC
. TRBJ2-5 TRBV5-1 . CASSLDRGAGETQYF TGCGCCAGCAGCTTGGATCGGGGGGCGGGAGAGACCCAGTACTTC
. TRBJ2-1 TRBV27 . CASSLGTNYNEQFF TGTGCCAGCAGCCTCGGGACAAACTACAATGAGCAGTTCTTC
few TRBJ2-2 TRBV7-7 . CASSPAAAGATGELFF TGTGCCAGCAGCCCGGCAGCCGCGGGGGCGACCGGGGAGCTGTTTTTT
. TRBJ2-1 TRBV11-2 . CASSLDSFRRLDEQFF TGTGCCAGCAGCTTAGACAGTTTCAGGAGGTTAGATGAGCAGTTCTTC
. TRBJ2-1 TRBV19 . CASSPLGVYNEQFF TGTGCCAGTAGTCCCCTCGGGGTGTACAATGAGCAGTTCTTC
. TRBJ1-4 TRBV20-1 TRBD1 CSARLQGELFF TGCAGTGCTAGACTACAGGGGGAACTGTTTTTT
. TRBJ2-1 TRBV5-4 . CASRTGTVNEQFF TGTGCCAGCAGGACCGGAACAGTCAATGAGCAGTTCTTC
. TRBJ2-6 TRBV4-1 TRBD2 CASSPPAGGAGANVLTF TGCGCCAGCAGCCCCCCCGCCGGGGGGGCTGGGGCCAACGTCCTGACTTTC
. TRBJ2-7 TRBV6-1 TRBD1 CASSEWDRNSRTYEQYF TGTGCCAGCAGTGAATGGGACAGGAACTCTCGAACCTACGAGCAGTACTTC
. TRBJ1-1 TRBV19 . CASNRQGSSTEAFF TGTGCCAGTAATCGGCAGGGCAGTAGCACTGAAGCTTTCTTT
once TRBJ2-6 TRBV19 . CASSISGLGANVLTF TGTGCCAGTAGTATAAGCGGGCTTGGGGCCAACGTCCTGACTTTC
. TRBJ1-5 TRBV28 . CASSPQGPRADGQPQHF TGTGCCAGCAGTCCCCAGGGCCCCAGGGCCGACGGTCAGCCCCAGCATTTT
once TRBJ1-4 TRBV19 TRBD1 CASRSGGREKLFF TGTGCCAGTCGATCAGGGGGACGTGAAAAACTGTTTTTT
. TRBJ1-5 TRBV6-1 . CASSVLQVQHF TGTGCCAGCAGTGTTTTACAGGTACAACATTTT
. TRBJ1-5 TRBV7-9 . CASSLASGQPQHF TGTGCCAGCAGCTTAGCGTCGGGTCAGCCCCAGCATTTT
. TRBJ2-1 TRBV4-2 . CASSLRYGDYNEQFF TGTGCCAGCAGTCTAAGGTACGGAGATTACAATGAGCAGTTCTTC
. TRBJ2-2 TRBV19 TRBD1 CASRRGQGGTGELFF TGTGCCAGTCGCCGGGGACAGGGTGGGACCGGGGAGCTGTTTTTT
. TRBJ2-3 TRBV27 TRBD2 CASSLYRGEGFADTQYF TGTGCCAGCAGTTTATACCGCGGGGAGGGATTCGCAGATACGCAGTATTTT
. TRBJ2-3 TRBV10-3 TRBD2 CAISGQAGGLTDTQYF TGTGCCATCAGTGGTCAAGCGGGGGGACTCACAGATACGCAGTATTTT
. TRBJ1-2 TRBV10-2 . CASTQSQSNYGYTF TGCGCCAGCACCCAATCACAGAGTAACTATGGCTACACCTTC
. TRBJ2-7 TRBV27 TRBD1 CASSIGDSLGEQYF TGTGCCAGCAGTATCGGGGACAGCCTCGGCGAGCAGTACTTC
. TRBJ1-4 TRBV6-1 . CASSDLRRGEEKLFF TGTGCCAGCAGTGATTTAAGGAGGGGCGAGGAAAAACTGTTTTTT
. TRBJ2-1 TRBV29-1 TRBD1 CSVEGQGVYNEQFF TGCAGCGTCGAGGGACAGGGAGTCTACAATGAGCAGTTCTTC
once TRBJ2-7 TRBV9 . CASSVGGTRQAF TGTGCCAGCAGCGTAGGAGGGACCCGACAGGCCTTC
. TRBJ1-1 TRBV4-1 TRBD1 CASSPTRGLEAFF TGCGCCAGCAGCCCCACGAGGGGGCTCGAAGCTTTCTTT
. TRBJ1-1 TRBV29-1 TRBD1 CSVVRTGGTTEAFF TGCAGCGTTGTTCGGACAGGGGGGACCACTGAAGCTTTCTTT
. TRBJ1-5 TRBV28 . CASSSLGGGSQPQHF TGTGCCAGCAGTTCACTGGGGGGTGGTAGTCAGCCCCAGCATTTT
. TRBJ2-3 TRBV7-9 TRBD2 CASSPPGGRESTYF TGTGCCAGCAGCCCCCCCGGAGGGCGGGAGAGTACGTATTTT
. TRBJ1-2 TRBV4-1 . CASSQEEQGRGYTF TGCGCCAGCAGCCAAGAAGAGCAGGGAAGGGGCTACACCTTC
. TRBJ2-2 TRBV19 TRBD1 CASSILGTDTGELFF TGTGCCAGTAGTATACTCGGGACAGACACCGGGGAGCTGTTTTTT
. TRBJ2-1 TRBV4-1 TRBD2 CASSQTSGESSYNEQFF TGCGCCAGCAGCCAAACAAGCGGGGAGAGCTCCTACAATGAGCAGTTCTTC
once TRBJ2-6 TRBV27 TRBD1 CASSVRDRSGANVLTF TGTGCCAGCAGTGTTCGGGACAGGTCTGGGGCCAACGTCCTGACTTTC
. TRBJ1-1 TRBV29-1 TRBD1 CSVAKQGQGVFTEAFF TGCAGCGTTGCTAAGCAGGGACAGGGGGTTTTCACTGAAGCTTTCTTT
. TRBJ1-4 TRBV6-1 TRBD1 CASSARQGLEKLFF TGTGCCAGCAGTGCCCGACAGGGTCTTGAAAAACTGTTTTTT
. TRBJ2-1 TRBV11-2 TRBD1 CASSSPRGPYNEQFF TGTGCCAGCAGCTCCCCCAGGGGGCCCTACAATGAGCAGTTCTTC
. TRBJ1-2 TRBV9 TRBD1 CASSVGQGAFGYTF TGTGCCAGCAGCGTAGGACAGGGGGCTTTTGGCTACACCTTC
. TRBJ2-7 TRBV29-1 TRBD1 CSVPGGPTYEQYF TGCAGCGTGCCAGGGGGCCCTACCTACGAGCAGTACTTC
. TRBJ2-1 TRBV5-6 . CASSSDWLDNEQFF TGTGCCAGCAGCTCGGACTGGTTAGACAATGAGCAGTTCTTC
. TRBJ2-5 TRBV5-8 TRBD1 CASSKGQGAYETQYF TGTGCCAGCAGCAAAGGACAGGGGGCTTATGAGACCCAGTACTTC
few TRBJ1-5 TRBV9 . CASSIGGGGQPQHF TGTGCCAGCAGCATTGGGGGAGGGGGTCAGCCCCAGCATTTT
once TRBJ2-2 TRBV5-1 TRBD2 CASSPGGLVGYTGELFF TGCGCCAGCAGCCCGGGTGGACTAGTTGGGTACACCGGGGAGCTGTTTTTT
. TRBJ1-2 TRBV2 TRBD1 CASSRDRGYGYTF TGTGCCAGCAGTCGCGACAGGGGCTATGGCTACACCTTC
. TRBJ1-6 TRBV6-5 . CASRRQNSPLHF TGTGCCAGCAGACGACAGAATTCACCCCTCCACTTT
. TRBJ2-7 TRBV6-6 TRBD2 CASSHTSGGITYEQYF TGTGCCAGCAGCCATACTAGCGGGGGGATCACCTACGAGCAGTACTTC